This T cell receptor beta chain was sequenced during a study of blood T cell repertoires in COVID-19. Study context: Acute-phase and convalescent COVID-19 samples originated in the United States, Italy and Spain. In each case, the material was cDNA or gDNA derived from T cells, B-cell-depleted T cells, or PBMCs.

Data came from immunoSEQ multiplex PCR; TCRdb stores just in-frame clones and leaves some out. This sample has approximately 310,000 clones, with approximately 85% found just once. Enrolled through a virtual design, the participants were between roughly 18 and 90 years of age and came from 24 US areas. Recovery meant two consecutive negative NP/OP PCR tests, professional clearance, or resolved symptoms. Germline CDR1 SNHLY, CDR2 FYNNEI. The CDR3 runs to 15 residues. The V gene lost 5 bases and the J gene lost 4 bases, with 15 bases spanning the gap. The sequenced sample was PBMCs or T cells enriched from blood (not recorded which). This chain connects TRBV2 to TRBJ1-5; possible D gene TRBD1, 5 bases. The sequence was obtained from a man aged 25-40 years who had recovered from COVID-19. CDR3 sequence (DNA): TGTGCCAGCAGTCCTCGGAACGGGGGGAATCAGCCCCAGCATTTT. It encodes CASSPRNGGNQPQHF.